Below are 18 T cell receptor beta chains sequenced from a single sample in a study of graft-versus-host responses after intestinal transplantation. Method: immunoSEQ multiplex PCR; TCRdb's copy keeps in-frame clones and lacks some. Counted here are over 10,000 clones, approximately 84% occurring once; the ten biggest clones make up around a quarter. The sample in question was PBMCs, obtained after intestinal transplantation. Receptors originate from a human patient who received an intestinal transplant, so some T cells may come from the graft donor.

The J gene is TRBJ2-7, the V gene TRBV30; the match to TRBD2 covers 8 bases. V dropped 4 bases and J dropped 0; count of bases not matched to a gene: 5. The CDR3 totals 14 residues. CDR1 and CDR2 from the germline V gene are GTSNPN and SVGIG (reference sequence). CDR3 nucleotides: TGTGCCTGGACCGGGACTAGTAACTCCTACGAGCAGTACTTC. Amino acid sequence: CAWTGTSNSYEQYF. Together with reference TRBV30 and TRBJ2-7, the CDR3 gives the full variable domain: SQTIHQWPATLVQPVGSPLSLECTVEGTSNPNLYWYRQAAGRGLQLLFYSVGIGQISSEVPQNLSASRPQDRQFILSSKKLLLSDSGFYLCAWTGTSNSYEQYFGPGTRLTVT.

This sequence joins TRBV19 and TRBJ1-1; D unresolved. V shed 6 bases and J shed 0 bases, with 8 bases lying between them. This CDR3 contains 13 residues. Germline CDR1 reads LNHDA; CDR2 reads SQIVND (reference sequence). The CDR3 DNA reads TGTGCCAGTAGGGGCAGTTTGAACACTGAAGCTTTCTTT. Its protein is CASRGSLNTEAFF.

This clone appeared a single time. The J gene is TRBJ1-5, the V gene TRBV19; D is ambiguous. CDR3 length equals 14 residues. The germline gives CDR1 LNHDA, CDR2 SQIVND (reference sequence). V was pared by 4 bases and J by 4 bases, with 11 bases between. As DNA, the CDR3 is TGTGCCAGTAGTACGGGCCAGCGAAATCAGCCCCAGCATTTT. This gives the protein CASSTGQRNQPQHF.

The chain links TRBV5-4 to TRBJ1-2, with D uncertain. Trimming took 3 bases from V and 0 from J, leaving 6 bases between them. This CDR3 spans 13 amino acids. The germline CDR1 and CDR2 sequences are SGHNT and YYREEE (reference sequence). CDR3 residues: CASSSDANYGYTF. The CDR3, as DNA: TGTGCCAGCAGCTCAGATGCTAACTATGGCTACACCTTC. Drawing the rest from reference TRBV5-4 and TRBJ1-2, the complete variable domain is ETGVTQSPTHLIKTRGQQVTLRCSSQSGHNTVSWYQQALGQGPQFIFQYYREEENGRGNFPPRFSGLQFPNYSSELNVNALELDDSALYLCASSSDANYGYTFGSGTRLTVV.

CDR3 DNA sequence: TGTGCCAGCAGCTTTTCAATTGGGCAGACATATGGAAACACCATATATTTT. Its translation: CASSFSIGQTYGNTIYF. The rearrangement links TRBV12-1 to TRBJ1-3; no check of the table's D call, TRBD1, against the DNA was made. TRBV12-1 counts as a pseudogene. This CDR3 comprises 17 residues.

This clone is a singleton in its sample. The gene calls are TRBV2 and TRBJ1-3; D is undetermined. Germline V gene lookup returns CDR1 SNHLY and CDR2 FYNNEI. V lost 4 bases, J lost 4 bases, and 11 bases lay in between. CDR3 length: 14 amino acids. CDR3 sequence reads: CASSGGRRGNTIYF. CDR3 sequence (DNA): TGTGCCAGCAGTGGCGGCAGGAGAGGAAACACCATATATTTT.

J is TRBJ2-7 and V is TRBV10-3, with D perhaps being TRBD1 or TRBD2 (5 bases each). The germline V and J ends were trimmed by 11 bases and 2 bases, with 13 bases remaining between them. This CDR3 is built from 12 residues. The germline V gene has CDR1 ENHRY and CDR2 SYGVKD. In DNA, the CDR3 is TGTGCCTCCCGTCGGGACCCCTACGAGCAGTACTTC. This sequence encodes CASRRDPYEQYF.

This clone was seen more than once but under ten times. The chain recombines TRBV28 with TRBJ1-2; maybe TRBD1 (5 bases). Germline assignment: CDR1 MDHEN and CDR2 SYDVKM. The CDR3 runs 16 residues. V was trimmed by 6 bases and J by 5 bases, leaving 22 bases between them. The CDR3 nucleotides are TGTGCCAGCAGCAAACCACCGGCGGGGACTTCTTATGGCTACACCTTC. Translation: CASSKPPAGTSYGYTF.

A word on this clone: The same CDR3 is also encoded by other DNA sequences in this sample. The genes are TRBV25-1 and TRBJ1-1; TRBD1 is a possible D gene (5 bases). The CDR3 is 12 amino acids. Trimming cost V 7 bases and J 2 bases, with 8 bases left between them. Germline lookup yields CDR1 MGHDK and CDR2 SYGVNS. In DNA, the CDR3 is TGTGCCAGCATCACAGGAAACACTGAAGCTTTCTTT. Its protein product is CASITGNTEAFF.

The chain combines TRBV19 with TRBJ2-2; possibly TRBD2 for D (6 bases). This CDR3 is 12 amino acids long. CDR1 LNHDA and CDR2 SQIVND come from the germline V gene (reference sequence). V dropped 8 bases and J dropped 7 bases, with 11 bases sitting between them. The CDR3 here is CASFDSGGELFF. The CDR3 bases are TGTGCCAGTTTTGATAGCGGCGGGGAGCTGTTTTTT.

V and J are TRBV7-2 and TRBJ1-1; 7 nucleotides line up with TRBD1. Germline CDR1 and CDR2: SGHTA and FQGNSA. V trimming: 8 bases; J trimming: 4 bases; junction bases outside the gene matches: 13. The CDR3 runs 15 residues. The CDR3 spells CASASYRGSSTEAFF. The CDR3 nucleotides read TGTGCCAGCGCGTCGTACAGGGGAAGTAGCACTGAAGCTTTCTTT.

By its share, this clone is medium-sized (0.01 to 0.1%). The V gene is TRBV29-1, the J gene TRBJ2-1; 12 bases align to TRBD2. V lost 7 bases and J lost 2; bases outside the gene matches: 12. CDR1 and CDR2 from the germline V gene are SQVTM and ANQGSEA. The CDR3 sequence is 17 residues long. In DNA form, the CDR3 reads TGCAGCGACCTCGGTGGCGCTAGCGGGAGGGCCTACAATGAGCAGTTCTTC. It is translated as CSDLGGASGRAYNEQFF.

The V call is TRBV11-2, the J call TRBJ2-7; the match to TRBD1 covers 7 bases. This CDR3 region has 13 residues. Germline V gene lookup returns CDR1 SGHAT and CDR2 FQNNGV. The junction had 2 bases not matched to a gene; V was cut back by 3 bases and J by 3 bases. As DNA, the CDR3 is TGTGCCAGCAGCTTTAACAGGGGCTACGAGCAGTACTTC. Its protein is CASSFNRGYEQYF. The full variable domain, completed using reference TRBV11-2 and TRBJ2-7, is EAGVAQSPRYKIIEKRQSVAFWCNPISGHATLYWYQQILGQGPKLLIQFQNNGVVDDSQLPKDRFSAERLKGVDSTLKIQPAKLEDSAVYLCASSFNRGYEQYFGPGTRLTVT.

This clone appeared a few times. The chain carries TRBV19 and TRBJ1-1; possibly TRBD1 for D (5 bases). This CDR3 has 14 amino acids. V was trimmed by 6 bases and J by 5 bases, leaving 16 bases between them. The germline CDR1 and CDR2 sequences are LNHDA and SQIVND (reference sequence). The CDR3 bases are TGTGCCAGTAGATGGGTATTCGGGGGGACTGAAGCTTTCTTT. Translated: CASRWVFGGTEAFF. The full variable domain, rest sourced from reference TRBV19 and TRBJ1-1, is DGGITQSPKYLFRKEGQNVTLSCEQNLNHDAMYWYRQDPGQGLRLIYYSQIVNDFQKGDIAEGYSVSREKKESFPLTVTSAQKNPTAFYLCASRWVFGGTEAFFGQGTRLTVV.

The V call is TRBV5-1, the J call TRBJ1-5, with D maybe TRBD1 (6 bases). Deletions cut 0 bases from V and 6 bases from J, with 10 bases between. In germline, CDR1 is SGHRS, CDR2 YFSETQ. CDR3 length: 14 residues. The CDR3 spells CASSLEGGVQPQHF. In DNA, the CDR3 is TGCGCCAGCAGCTTGGAGGGGGGCGTTCAGCCCCAGCATTTT.

The V call is TRBV5-1, the J call TRBJ1-3; no clear D. CDR1 and CDR2 from the germline V gene are SGHRS and YFSETQ. Trimming pared 3 bases from V and 0 bases from J, leaving 13 bases between. The CDR3 covers 16 residues. CDR3 in amino acids: CASSSLESASGNTIYF. CDR3 DNA sequence: TGCGCCAGCAGCTCCCTCGAGAGCGCCTCTGGAAACACCATATATTTT.

This chain links TRBV30 with TRBJ2-5, with D possibly matching TRBD1 (6 bases). The V and J ends lost 1 base and 2 bases respectively, with 8 bases between them. This CDR3 has 13 amino acids. Germline CDR1 and CDR2: GTSNPN and SVGIG (reference sequence). CDR3 protein: CAWSGGGQETQYF. CDR3 DNA sequence: TGTGCCTGGAGTGGAGGGGGTCAAGAGACCCAGTACTTC.

The chain uses TRBV18 and TRBJ2-3; D is unclear. V was shortened by 4 bases and J by 6 bases, with 11 bases between the two germline ends. Germline lookup yields CDR1 KGHSH and CDR2 LQKENI. The CDR3 length is 13 residues. As DNA, the CDR3 is TGTGCCAGCTCACTGGAGCTTAGGGATACGCAGTATTTT. Amino acid sequence: CASSLELRDTQYF.